A single sample gave rise to the 32 T cell receptor beta chains below, sequenced in a study of T cells after yellow fever vaccination. TCRdb itself ran the 5' RACE reads through MiXCR, one entry per CDR3 protein. There are approximately 550,000 distinct CDR3 sequences in the sample; about a fifth occur only once, and 14% lies in the top ten. The input for sequencing was PBMCs, taken 15 days after the yellow fever booster vaccination. These receptor sequences come from a man aged 25-45 years who received the YFV17D yellow fever vaccine.

V is TRBV28 and J is TRBJ2-4; TRBD1 is a possible D gene (6 bases). The V gene's germline CDR1 is MDHEN and CDR2 SYDVKM. V was pared by 5 bases and J by 2 bases, with 13 bases between. The CDR3 runs to 15 residues. The chain's CDR3 is CASSPTTGTKNIQYF. For the CDR3, the DNA is TGTGCCAGCAGTCCCACTACAGGGACCAAAAACATTCAGTACTTC.

In its sample, this clonotype was seen a few times. The chain carries TRBV7-2 and TRBJ2-7; 13 bases line up with TRBD2. The J segment lost 6 bases and the V segment lost 1 base, leaving 6 bases of the junction unmatched. Looked up from germline, CDR1 is SGHTA and CDR2 is FQGNSA. This CDR3 is built from 16 residues. CDR3 loop: CASSLGGTSGTSEQYF. CDR3 coding DNA: TGTGCCAGCAGCTTAGGGGGGACTAGCGGGACCAGCGAGCAGTACTTC.

V usage is TRBV5-1 and J usage is TRBJ2-7; a weak D match, TRBD1 (5 bases). CDR3 length: 16 amino acids. The V gene's germline CDR1 is SGHRS and CDR2 YFSETQ. Trimming shortened V by 0 bases and J by 1 base, and 14 bases separated the two germline ends. The CDR3 nucleotides read TGCGCCAGCAGCTTGGAATGGGGAAGGGGTTCCTACGAGCAGTACTTC. Encoded protein: CASSLEWGRGSYEQYF.

The chain is built from TRBV19 and TRBJ2-3; 9 nucleotides align to TRBD2. The CDR3 is 15 amino acids. CDR1 and CDR2 (germline): LNHDA, SQIVND (reference sequence). Losses at the gene ends were 7 bases for V and 5 bases for J; bases not matched to a gene: 10. CDR3 region: CASNRGAGGVDTQYF. The DNA of the CDR3 is TGTGCCAGTAACCGCGGAGCGGGAGGAGTAGATACGCAGTATTTT.

V and J are TRBV4-3 and TRBJ2-3, with 7 bases matching TRBD2. The germline CDR1 and CDR2 sequences are LGHNA and YSLEER. The junction had 3 bases not matched to a gene; V was cut back by 3 bases and J by 0 bases. This CDR3 has 15 residues. CDR3 protein: CASSQISGSTDTQYF. As DNA, the CDR3 is TGCGCCAGCAGCCAGATTAGCGGGAGCACAGATACGCAGTATTTT.

This clonotype was found a few times. The CDR3: CASSLTGATEAFF. DNA for the CDR3: TGTGCCAGCAGCTTGACAGGCGCCACTGAAGCTTTCTTT. The chain employs TRBV7-9 and TRBJ1-1; a weak D match, TRBD1 (6 bases). Germline lookup yields CDR1 SEHNR and CDR2 FQNEAQ (reference sequence). The CDR3 is 13 residues long. V was shortened by 3 bases and J by 4 bases, with 9 bases between the two germline ends.

The chain links TRBV30 to TRBJ2-3; no clear D gene. The CDR3 is 14 amino acids. Between the trimmed V and J ends, which lost 2 bases and 3 bases, there was a span of 12 bases. Germline V CDR1 and CDR2: GTSNPN, SVGIG (reference sequence). This CDR3 reads CAWSPGRHTDTQYF. The CDR3 coding sequence is TGTGCCTGGAGTCCGGGTCGGCATACAGATACGCAGTATTTT.

The chain has TRBV30 and TRBJ2-3; TRBD2 matches 11 bases. The trim removed 4 bases at V and 0 bases at J, leaving 9 bases unmatched. Germline loops: CDR1 GTSNPN, CDR2 SVGIG (reference sequence). The CDR3 loop spans 17 amino acids. The CDR3 loop is CAWKFWTSGFSTDTQYF. Here the CDR3 DNA reads TGTGCCTGGAAATTTTGGACTAGCGGGTTTAGCACAGATACGCAGTATTTT.

The chain couples TRBV11-2 to TRBJ2-1, with TRBD2 identical over 10 bases. This CDR3 has 17 amino acids. The junction had 6 bases not matched to a gene; V was cut back by 0 bases and J by 4 bases. Germline CDR1 reads SGHAT; CDR2 reads FQNNGV. CDR3 sequence (DNA): TGTGCCAGCAGCTTAGACCCTAGCGGGGGAGGATACAATGAGCAGTTCTTC. Protein sequence: CASSLDPSGGGYNEQFF. Full variable domain (rest looked up from reference TRBV11-2 and TRBJ2-1): EAGVAQSPRYKIIEKRQSVAFWCNPISGHATLYWYQQILGQGPKLLIQFQNNGVVDDSQLPKDRFSAERLKGVDSTLKIQPAKLEDSAVYLCASSLDPSGGGYNEQFFGPGTRLTVL.

CDR3 amino acids: CASSQGPENQPQHF. The CDR3 DNA reads as TGCGCCAGCAGCCAAGGCCCGGAGAATCAGCCCCAGCATTTT. The V gene is TRBV4-3, the J gene TRBJ1-5; D not resolved. Trimming removed 1 base at V and 4 bases at J, with 8 bases between. Per the germline V gene, CDR1 is LGHNA and CDR2 is YSLEER. This CDR3 comprises 14 residues.

This clonotype was counted a few times. The chain joins TRBV24-1 to TRBJ2-5; the match to TRBD1 covers 8 bases. Unmatched junction bases numbered 14, after V lost 4 bases and J lost 5 bases. The CDR3 has 17 amino acids. Germline V gives CDR1 KGHDR, CDR2 SFDVKD. CDR3 in DNA: TGTGCCACCAGTGAAAGATCGGACAGGGCCGAAGGGGAGACCCAGTACTTC. Residues: CATSERSDRAEGETQYF.

This clonotype was detected only a few times. The rearrangement joins TRBV6-1 to TRBJ2-7, with D possibly being TRBD1 or TRBD2 (5 bases each). The CDR3 covers 13 residues. Per germline, CDR1 MNHNS and CDR2 SASEGT. Trimming removed 6 bases from V and 7 bases from J, with 16 bases in between. CDR3 in amino acids: CASSDTGLGEQYF. Written as DNA, the CDR3 is TGTGCCAGCAGCGATACAGGACTGGGGGAGCAGTACTTC.

The CDR3: CASSLFQGLSYEQYF. The CDR3 DNA reads as TGTGCCAGCAGCTTATTTCAGGGGCTCTCCTACGAGCAGTACTTC. The rearrangement joins TRBV7-2 to TRBJ2-7; a possible D gene is TRBD1 (6 bases). CDR3 size: 15 residues. Per the germline V gene, CDR1 is SGHTA and CDR2 is FQGNSA. V shed 2 bases and J shed 0 bases, with 11 bases lying between them. Based on the CDR3 plus reference TRBV7-2 and TRBJ2-7, the full variable domain is GAGVSQSPSNKVTEKGKDVELRCDPISGHTALYWYRQSLGQGLEFLIYFQGNSAPDKSGLPSDRFSAERTGGSVSTLTIQRTQQEDSAVYLCASSLFQGLSYEQYFGPGTRLTVT.

This clonotype was observed a few times. This chain joins TRBV12-3 or TRBV12-4 and TRBJ1-1; D perhaps matches TRBD1 (5 bases). The CDR3 loop spans 14 amino acids. V lost 10 bases and J 3 bases, leaving 18 bases between the germline ends. CDR3: CATRRGRGDTEAFF. CDR3 DNA: TGTGCCACCCGCCGTGGACGGGGGGACACTGAAGCTTTCTTT.

The count of this clonotype is one. The chain is built from TRBV28 and TRBJ2-7, with 10 bases fitting TRBD1. The ends lost 5 bases at V and 6 bases at J; junction bases unmatched: 10. The CDR3 has 15 residues. The germline V gene encodes CDR1 MDHEN and CDR2 SYDVKM. The CDR3 spells CASSASGTGDPEQYF. Here the CDR3 DNA reads TGTGCCAGCAGTGCCTCCGGGACAGGGGATCCCGAGCAGTACTTC.

In this sample, this clonotype turned up many times. This chain links TRBV28 with TRBJ2-1, with D perhaps TRBD2 (6 bases). The V end was cut by 2 bases, the J end by 5 bases, with 25 bases between. There are 19 residues in the CDR3. The germline V gene has CDR1 MDHEN and CDR2 SYDVKM. The CDR3: CASSLRDFLSDASNNEQFF. CDR3 coding DNA: TGTGCCAGCAGTTTACGGGACTTCCTTTCGGACGCCAGTAACAATGAGCAGTTCTTC.

This clonotype was seen a few times. The chain combines TRBV18 with TRBJ1-1, with D possibly matching TRBD1 (6 bases). The CDR3 loop spans 15 amino acids. Germline loops: CDR1 KGHSH, CDR2 LQKENI. V was cut by 5 bases and J by 4 bases, with 17 bases left in between. The DNA for the CDR3 is TGTGCCAGCTCAACCCTTGGGGGCGTCGGCACTGAAGCTTTCTTT. Its translation: CASSTLGGVGTEAFF.

The chain employs TRBV10-3 and TRBJ2-7; D gene ambiguous. The CDR3 runs to 13 residues. Trimming pared 0 bases from V and 6 bases from J, leaving 9 bases between. CDR1 is ENHRY, CDR2 SYGVKD, per germline. The DNA for the CDR3 is TGTGCCATCAGTGAGTCACCCAGGAGCGAGCAGTACTTC. Protein sequence: CAISESPRSEQYF.

This sequence joins TRBV20-1 and TRBJ2-3, with D hard to call. Germline CDR1 is DFQATT and CDR2 is SNEGSKA (reference sequence). This CDR3 is built from 12 residues. V was cut by 7 bases and J by 1 base, with 9 bases left in between. Written as DNA, the CDR3 is TGCAGTGGGCAAAGCGGCACAGATACGCAGTATTTT. Translating it yields CSGQSGTDTQYF.

V gene TRBV5-1 combines with J gene TRBJ2-1; TRBD2 matches 13 bases. This CDR3 spans 17 amino acids. V lost 2 bases to trimming and J lost 8 bases; unmatched junction nucleotides: 10. Germline assignment: CDR1 SGHRS and CDR2 YFSETQ. The CDR3 region has the DNA TGCGCCAGCAGCTTTTTTCGGACTAGCGGGAGTGAAGATGAGCAGTTCTTC. This encodes CASSFFRTSGSEDEQFF. Full variable domain (missing parts from reference TRBV5-1 and TRBJ2-1): KAGVTQTPRYLIKTRGQQVTLSCSPISGHRSVSWYQQTPGQGLQFLFEYFSETQRNKGNFPGRFSGRQFSNSRSEMNVSTLELGDSALYLCASSFFRTSGSEDEQFFGPGTRLTVL.

This clonotype has just one count. The chain links TRBV5-4 to TRBJ2-1, with 8 bases aligning to TRBD2. This CDR3 has 16 residues. Per the germline V gene, CDR1 is SGHNT and CDR2 is YYREEE (reference sequence). V lost 0 bases, J lost 5 bases, and 7 bases stayed unmatched. The CDR3 protein is CASSLVAGGLNNEQFF. CDR3 coding DNA: TGTGCCAGCAGCTTGGTCGCGGGAGGCCTGAACAATGAGCAGTTCTTC.

This clonotype was seen many times. The V gene is TRBV4-3, the J gene TRBJ2-1; TRBD2 agrees at 7 bases. The germline CDR1 and CDR2 sequences are LGHNA and YSLEER. The length of the CDR3 is 17 residues. The J segment lost 6 bases and the V segment lost 0 bases, leaving 11 bases of the junction unmatched. This chain's CDR3 is CASSQDRDSGSANEQFF. Written as DNA, the CDR3 is TGCGCCAGCAGCCAAGATCGAGATAGCGGGTCCGCCAATGAGCAGTTCTTC.

The genes are TRBV4-3 and TRBJ2-2; the D is unclear. The CDR3 is 17 residues long. Trimming took off 4 bases at V and 5 bases at J, with 20 bases between the two ends. CDR1 and CDR2 from the germline V gene are LGHNA and YSLEER. The CDR3 DNA reads as TGCGCCAGCAGCCTTATCCGAGGAAGCGAGACGACCGGGGAGCTGTTTTTT. Its translation is CASSLIRGSETTGELFF.

This clonotype was counted a few times. The chain is built from TRBV11-2 and TRBJ2-3; a weak D match, TRBD2 (5 bases). The V gene lost 1 base and the J gene lost 2 bases, with 13 bases spanning the gap. The length of the CDR3 is 16 residues. The germline V gene encodes CDR1 SGHAT and CDR2 FQNNGV. CDR3 residues: CASSLGGGLTTDTQYF. The CDR3 DNA sequence: TGTGCCAGCAGCTTAGGAGGAGGTCTAACCACAGATACGCAGTATTTT.

The J gene is TRBJ2-7, the V gene TRBV11-2, with D uncertain. CDR3 size: 13 residues. The V end was cut by 1 base, the J end by 6 bases, with 10 bases between. Germline V CDR1 and CDR2: SGHAT, FQNNGV. In DNA, the CDR3 is TGTGCCAGCAGCTTAGGACTCGGGTTCGAGCAGTACTTC. Translated: CASSLGLGFEQYF.

This clonotype was counted only a few times. The chain carries TRBV20-1 and TRBJ1-4; 9 bases match TRBD1. The CDR3 runs 13 residues. Per germline, CDR1 DFQATT and CDR2 SNEGSKA (reference sequence). V shed 3 bases and J 8 bases; nucleotides not matched to a gene: 4. The CDR3 DNA reads TGCAGTGCTAGGGGGACAGGGACCGAAAAACTGTTTTTT. Translated: CSARGTGTEKLFF.

CDR3 sequence (DNA): TGCGCCAGCAGTGTGGAGAAAAAGACCCAGTACTTC. Protein product: CASSVEKKTQYF. This chain links TRBV10-2 with TRBJ2-5; no clear D. The CDR3 runs to 12 residues. V shed 4 bases and J shed 6 bases, with 9 bases lying between them. In germline, CDR1 is WSHSY, CDR2 SAAADI.

V gene TRBV5-5 combines with J gene TRBJ2-7; D ambiguous. The CDR3 runs to 16 residues. V was shortened by 3 bases and J by 0 bases, with 16 bases between the two germline ends. Germline CDR1 reads SGHKS; CDR2 reads YYEKEE (reference sequence). For the CDR3, the DNA is TGTGCCAGCAGCTCGACTCGGGCTGCTAGCTCCTACGAGCAGTACTTC. Residues: CASSSTRAASSYEQYF. The full variable domain, rest sourced from reference TRBV5-5 and TRBJ2-7, is DAGVTQSPTHLIKTRGQQVTLRCSPISGHKSVSWYQQVLGQGPQFIFQYYEKEERGRGNFPDRFSARQFPNYSSELNVNALLLGDSALYLCASSSTRAASSYEQYFGPGTRLTVT.

J is TRBJ2-3 and V is TRBV7-2; D unresolved. Per the germline V gene, CDR1 is SGHTA and CDR2 is FQGNSA. The CDR3 covers 13 residues. V lost 3 bases to trimming and J lost 4 bases, with 8 bases between them. CDR3 region: CASSFQVPDTQYF. The CDR3 DNA sequence: TGTGCCAGCAGCTTTCAGGTGCCAGATACGCAGTATTTT.

The rearrangement uses TRBV6-5 and TRBJ2-5; 7 nucleotides agree with TRBD1. Trimming removed 4 bases from V and 3 bases from J; junction bases left unmatched: 14. The CDR3 is 17 amino acids. CDR1 MNHEY and CDR2 SVGAGI come from the germline V gene. DNA for the CDR3: TGTGCCAGCAGTTCCGACATCGACTACACAGGGGAAGAGACCCAGTACTTC. This gives the protein CASSSDIDYTGEETQYF.

This clonotype was seen a few times. The chain combines TRBV27 with TRBJ1-1, with D possibly matching TRBD1 (6 bases). V dropped 2 bases and J dropped 6 bases, with 31 bases sitting between them. This CDR3 has 20 amino acids. From germline, CDR1 is MNHEY and CDR2 SMNVEV (reference sequence). CDR3 coding DNA: TGTGCCAGCAGTTTAATAGGGCTCACAGGGCGTCTACTTGCCGCCCCTGAAGCTTTCTTT. This gives the protein CASSLIGLTGRLLAAPEAFF.

This clonotype has a handful of counts. The V gene is TRBV20-1, the J gene TRBJ2-3; no reliable D call. Deletions cut 0 bases from V and 4 bases from J, with 5 bases between. The CDR3 loop spans 12 amino acids. The germline V gene has CDR1 DFQATT and CDR2 SNEGSKA (reference sequence). The DNA of the CDR3 is TGCAGTGCTAGAGATGACGCAGATACGCAGTATTTT. It yields the protein CSARDDADTQYF.